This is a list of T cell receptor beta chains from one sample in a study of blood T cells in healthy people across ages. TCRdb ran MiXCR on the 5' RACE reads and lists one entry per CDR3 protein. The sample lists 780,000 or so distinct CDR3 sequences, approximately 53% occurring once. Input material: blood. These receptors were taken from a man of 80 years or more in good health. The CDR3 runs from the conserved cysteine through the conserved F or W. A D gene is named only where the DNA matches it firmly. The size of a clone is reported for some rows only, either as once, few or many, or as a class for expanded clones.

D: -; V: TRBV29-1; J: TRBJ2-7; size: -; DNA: TGCAGCGCTGCGGGGAGGACCCGTGAGGAGCAGTACTTC; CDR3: CSAAGRTREEQYF
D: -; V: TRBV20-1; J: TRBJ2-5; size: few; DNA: TGCAGTGCTAGAGATCCGGGAGTTGAGACCCAGTACTTC; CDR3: CSARDPGVETQYF
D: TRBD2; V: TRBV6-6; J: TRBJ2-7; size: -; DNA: TGTGCCAGCAGTTACGGGACTACCGAGCAGTACTTC; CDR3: CASSYGTTEQYF
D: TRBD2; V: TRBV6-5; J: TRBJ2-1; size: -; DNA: TGTGCCAGCAGGCCCGGGGTTAGCGGGAGTGGCAATGAGCAGTTCTTC; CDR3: CASRPGVSGSGNEQFF
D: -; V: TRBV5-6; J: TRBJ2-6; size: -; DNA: TGTGCCAGCAGCTTGGAGGACAGCGGTTCTGGGGCCAACGTCCTGACTTTC; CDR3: CASSLEDSGSGANVLTF
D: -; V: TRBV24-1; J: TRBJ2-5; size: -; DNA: TGTGCCACCAGTGATCCCACAGGGTCCGAGACCCAGTACTTC; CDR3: CATSDPTGSETQYF
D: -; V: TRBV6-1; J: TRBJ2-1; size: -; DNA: TGTGCCAGCAGTGAAGGCCCAACTACTTTTGTTTACAATGAGCAGTTCTTC; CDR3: CASSEGPTTFVYNEQFF
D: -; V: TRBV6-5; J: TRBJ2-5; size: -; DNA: TGTGCCAGCAGTTCTCCCTTTATGGGAGGGGGAGAGACCCAGTACTTC; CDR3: CASSSPFMGGGETQYF
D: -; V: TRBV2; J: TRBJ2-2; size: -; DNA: TGTGCCAGCAGAAGGACAGATTACACCGGGGAGCTGTTTTTT; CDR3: CASRRTDYTGELFF
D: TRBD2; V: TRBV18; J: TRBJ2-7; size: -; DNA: TGTGCCAGCTCACCCATCGCGGGAGGACCCGAGCAGTACTTC; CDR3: CASSPIAGGPEQYF
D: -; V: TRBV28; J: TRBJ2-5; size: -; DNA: TGTGCCAGCTTACCGAGGGACTGGCAAGAGACCCAGTACTTC; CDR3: CASLPRDWQETQYF
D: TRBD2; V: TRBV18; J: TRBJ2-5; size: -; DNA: TGTGCCAGCTCACTCCGTGAGACTAGCCGAGAGACCCAGTACTTC; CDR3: CASSLRETSRETQYF
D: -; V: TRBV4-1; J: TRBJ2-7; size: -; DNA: TGCGCCAGCAGCCCACTGGGCAGGGGTTCCTACGAGCAGTACTTC; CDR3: CASSPLGRGSYEQYF
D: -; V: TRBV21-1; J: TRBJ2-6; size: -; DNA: TGTGCCAGCAGCAAAGCGCGTAGGGTTAGGGGCTCTGGGGCCAACGTCCTGACTTTC; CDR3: CASSKARRVRGSGANVLTF
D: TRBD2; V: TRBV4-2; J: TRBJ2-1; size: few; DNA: TGTGCCAGCAGCCAAGATCAGGGGCCCCTAGGAGCGGGAGACTACAATGAGCAGTTCTTC; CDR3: CASSQDQGPLGAGDYNEQFF
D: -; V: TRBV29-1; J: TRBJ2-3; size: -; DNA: TGCAGCGTTGATTTGGGACGGCAGGCCTTTACAGATACGCAGTATTTT; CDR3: CSVDLGRQAFTDTQYF
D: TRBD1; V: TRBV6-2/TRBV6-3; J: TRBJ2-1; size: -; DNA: TGTGCCAGCAATAGCCCGACAGGGGGGGTTGGCAATGAGCAGTTCTTC; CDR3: CASNSPTGGVGNEQFF
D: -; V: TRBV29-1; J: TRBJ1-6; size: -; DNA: TGCAGCGTTACGGCGGGCTCCTATAATTCACCCCTCCACTTT; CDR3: CSVTAGSYNSPLHF
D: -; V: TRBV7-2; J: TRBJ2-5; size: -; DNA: TGTGCCAGCAGCCCAGACGGGGGGCCGCGGACCCAGTACTTC; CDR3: CASSPDGGPRTQYF
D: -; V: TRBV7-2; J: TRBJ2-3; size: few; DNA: TGTGCCAGCAGCTTAATGGCGCAACGCACAGATACGCAGTATTTT; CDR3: CASSLMAQRTDTQYF
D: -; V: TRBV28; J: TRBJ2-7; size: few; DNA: TGTGCCAGCAGTTTATCGGACAGCCGATTGAAGCAGTACTTC; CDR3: CASSLSDSRLKQYF
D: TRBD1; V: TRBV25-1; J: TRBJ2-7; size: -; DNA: TGTACCAGCAGTGACCTAGACAGGGCCTACGAGCAGTACTTC; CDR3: CTSSDLDRAYEQYF
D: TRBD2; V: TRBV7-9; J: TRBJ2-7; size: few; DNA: TGTGCCACCTTGGGTCTAGGGACTAGCGGGACCTACGAGCAGTACTTC; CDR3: CATLGLGTSGTYEQYF
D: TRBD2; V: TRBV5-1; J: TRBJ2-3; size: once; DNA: TGCGCCAGCAGCCCGGGACTAGCGGGGCCCCAGTATTTT; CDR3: CASSPGLAGPQYF
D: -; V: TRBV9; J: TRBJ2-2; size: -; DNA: TGTGCCAGCAGCGTACCCCGACGAACGAACACCGGGGAGCTGTTTTTT; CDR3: CASSVPRRTNTGELFF
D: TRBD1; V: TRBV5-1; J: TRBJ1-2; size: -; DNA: TGCGCCAGCAGCTTAAACAGGGGACAGGACGGCTACACCTTC; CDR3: CASSLNRGQDGYTF
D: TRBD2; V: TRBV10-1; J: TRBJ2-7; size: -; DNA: TGCGCCAGCAGCCTAGCGGGAACTCCCCACGAGCAGTACTTC; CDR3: CASSLAGTPHEQYF
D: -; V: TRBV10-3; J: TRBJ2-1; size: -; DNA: TGTGCCATCAGCTCGGGGGGCAATGAGCCGTTCTTC; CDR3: CAISSGGNEPFF
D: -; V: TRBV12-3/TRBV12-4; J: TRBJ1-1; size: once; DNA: TGTGCCAGCAGTACCCTGACAGTCGCGACGGCGAACACTGAAGCTTTCTTT; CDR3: CASSTLTVATANTEAFF
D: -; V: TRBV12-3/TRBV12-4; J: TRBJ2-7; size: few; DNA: TGTGCCAGCAGTTTCATCGGTACAGGGTCCTTCGTCTACGAGCAGTACTTC; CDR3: CASSFIGTGSFVYEQYF
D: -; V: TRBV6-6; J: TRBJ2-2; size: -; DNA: TGTGCCAGCAGTTACTCTTCAGGGGCGAACACCGGGGAGCTGTTTTTT; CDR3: CASSYSSGANTGELFF
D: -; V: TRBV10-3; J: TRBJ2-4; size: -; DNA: TGTGCCATCAGTGACGATTCCGGGCAGTACTTC; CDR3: CAISDDSGQYF
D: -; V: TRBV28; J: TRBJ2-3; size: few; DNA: TGTGCCAGCAGCCCAGAGGGGGGAGCAGGGGATACGCAGTATTTT; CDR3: CASSPEGGAGDTQYF
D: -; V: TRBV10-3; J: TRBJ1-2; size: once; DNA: TGTGCCAGCACGGTTGGACCATACCGGGACTATGGCTACACCTTC; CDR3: CASTVGPYRDYGYTF
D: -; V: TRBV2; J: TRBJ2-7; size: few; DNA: TGTGCCAGCACGGCCGAGGGTCGGGAATACGAGCAGTACTTC; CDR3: CASTAEGREYEQYF
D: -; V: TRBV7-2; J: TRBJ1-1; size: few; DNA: TGTGCCAGCAGCTTATTGGGGGTGACTGAAGCTTTCTTT; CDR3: CASSLLGVTEAFF